This T cell receptor beta chain was obtained from a study of early T cells in non-severe SARS-CoV-2 infection. Across the study: It was bulk RNA from unsorted whole blood that was sequenced, and the chains were unpaired. Whole-study results and caveats: Anti-spike CD8 responses were favored in VDJdb matching, and private and CD4 specificities were missed.

Unique molecular identifiers tagged individual cDNA molecules. TCRdb independently ran MiXCR on the 5' RACE reads; one entry per CDR3 protein. The sample holds tens of thousands of distinct CDR3 sequences; 16% are singletons and the top ten take approximately 5.1%. Worth noting for this clonotype: Antigen specificity is unknown.

This clonotype originated in an adult who was a healthcare worker with PCR-confirmed SARS-CoV-2 infection or an uninfected control (not recorded which). Sequenced here: whole blood, sampled at baseline.

CDR3 region: CASSDIAGEGTEAFF. CDR3 DNA sequence: TGTGCCAGCAGTGATATTGCAGGGGAGGGCACTGAAGCTTTCTTT. This chain links TRBV6-1 with TRBJ1-1, with D maybe TRBD1 (6 bases). Trimming removed 3 bases at V and 4 bases at J, with 15 bases between. Germline V gene data show CDR1 as MNHNS and CDR2 as SASEGT. The CDR3 is 15 residues long.